This passage covers 16 T cell receptor beta chains from one sample sequenced in a study of cytomegalovirus exposure and HLA in healthy donors (dated by TCRdb to about 2017). The library was made by the immunoSEQ multiplex PCR assay. For the multiplex PCR, a mixture combining 60 forward primers for TCR Vbeta segments and 13 reverse primers for TCR Jbeta segments was used. TCRdb provides this immuneACCESS table in a form limited to in-frame rearrangements. Some clones are lacking; in checked studies, under half of them reflect an unresolved V gene, and why the rest are absent is not known. Counted in this sample were some 180,000 clones; about 78% of them appeared once. Of the sample, 2.5% to 3.5% falls within the top ten clones. The sample comprised PBMCs. All receptors come from a woman aged 30 to 39 in good health and CMV-seronegative.

The chain combines TRBV27 with TRBJ2-1; D is perhaps TRBD2 (6 bases). V lost 5 bases to trimming and J lost 0 bases, with 17 bases between them. Germline V gene data show CDR1 as MNHEY and CDR2 as SMNVEV (reference sequence). The CDR3 runs to 17 residues. The DNA for the CDR3 is TGTGCCAGCAGTCGCCCATTGGGCGGGATCTCCTACAATGAGCAGTTCTTC. This translates into CASSRPLGGISYNEQFF.

In its sample, this clone was seen a few times. The CDR3 DNA follows: TGTGCCATCAGCCCGGGATCAAATCAGCCCCAGCATTTT. Its protein is CAISPGSNQPQHF. The V gene is TRBV10-3, the J gene TRBJ1-5, with D hard to call. The CDR3 sequence is 13 residues long. CDR1 and CDR2 (germline): ENHRY, SYGVKD. Trimming removed 6 bases from V and 4 bases from J, with 10 bases in between.

Worth noting for this clone: This likely comes from a read error, as the CDR3 has no conserved phenylalanine or tryptophan at its end. The DNA is omitted, as the CDR3 cannot be located on it reliably, and the CDR3 follows TCRdb's listing. The gene calls are TRBV4-1 and TRBJ1-1. The CDR3 adds up to 14 amino acids, both ends counted. CDR1 MGHRA and CDR2 YSYEKL come from the germline V gene. Here the CDR3 reads CASSQAPGRGGILH.

This clone has more than one count but fewer than ten. This chain joins TRBV15 and TRBJ2-3; TRBD2 matches 9 bases. This CDR3 spans 16 amino acids. The V and J ends lost 5 bases and 1 base, in that order; junction bases with no gene match: 7. Germline assignment: CDR1 LNHNV and CDR2 YYDKDF (reference sequence). The CDR3: CATSVSGGSGTDTQYF. Written as DNA, the CDR3 is TGTGCCACCAGCGTTAGCGGGGGCTCAGGCACAGATACGCAGTATTTT.

The V and J genes are TRBV7-9 and TRBJ1-5; D unresolved. The CDR3 loop spans 18 amino acids. Trimming took 0 bases from V and 0 from J, leaving 15 bases between them. CDR1 is SEHNR and CDR2 is FQNEAQ in the germline V gene (reference sequence). CDR3 region: CASSLADWTSYSNQPQHF. In DNA form, the CDR3 reads TGTGCCAGCAGCTTAGCGGATTGGACTTCTTATAGCAATCAGCCCCAGCATTTT. Filled out from reference TRBV7-9 and TRBJ1-5, the complete variable domain reads DTGVSQNPRHKITKRGQNVTFRCDPISEHNRLYWYRQTLGQGPEFLTYFQNEAQLEKSRLLSDRFSAERPKGSFSTLEIQRTEQGDSAMYLCASSLADWTSYSNQPQHFGDGTRLSIL.

The chain joins TRBV5-1 to TRBJ2-7; D is uncertain. The ends were cut back, 4 bases at V and 0 bases at J, with 8 bases in the middle. Germline loops: CDR1 SGHRS, CDR2 YFSETQ. The CDR3 loop spans 13 amino acids. CDR3 coding DNA: TGCGCCAGCAGCGGTTACAGCTCCTACGAGCAGTACTTC. This gives the protein CASSGYSSYEQYF.

This chain joins TRBV5-1 and TRBJ1-6; 7 bases match TRBD1. Germline assignment: CDR1 SGHRS and CDR2 YFSETQ. With V trimmed by 4 bases and J by 9 bases, 7 bases remained unmatched. The CDR3 covers 14 residues. The CDR3 is CASSPGTALSPLHF. CDR3 DNA: TGCGCCAGCAGCCCCGGGACAGCCCTTTCACCCCTCCACTTT.

The chain is built from TRBV27 and TRBJ1-3, with D maybe TRBD1 (6 bases). CDR1 is MNHEY and CDR2 is SMNVEV in the germline V gene (reference sequence). The length of the CDR3 is 15 residues. Trimming stripped 2 bases from V and 3 bases from J, with 11 bases between. This chain's CDR3 is CASSLRGAHGNTIYF. The DNA of the CDR3 is TGTGCCAGCAGTTTACGGGGGGCCCATGGAAACACCATATATTTT.

This clone was found once. This CDR3 is also generated by other DNA sequences in the sample. The chain combines TRBV19 with TRBJ1-1; D unclear. The ends were cut back, 0 bases at V and 5 bases at J, with 10 bases in the middle. The germline V gene has CDR1 LNHDA and CDR2 SQIVND (reference sequence). The CDR3 length is 14 residues. The CDR3 nucleotides are TGTGCCAGTAGTATAGATCGGGGAGGGACTGAAGCTTTCTTT. It translates to CASSIDRGGTEAFF.

As for this clone: The junction does not match germline at one end; this may be a read error. This chain uses TRBV28 with TRBJ1-2; possible D gene TRBD1, 5 bases. The CDR3 has 15 amino acids. Germline V gives CDR1 MDHEN, CDR2 SYDVKM. CDR3 residues: CASSGQGPSNYGYPF. The CDR3 DNA is TGTGCCAGCAGCGGGCAGGGCCCCTCTAACTATGGCTACCCCTTC.

DNA of the CDR3: TGTGCCAGCAGCCCTCTGGAGCGGACCAACAATGAGCAGTTCTTC. This codes for CASSPLERTNNEQFF. The chain is built from TRBV28 and TRBJ2-1, with TRBD2 as a possible D gene (5 bases). The CDR3 has 15 residues. CDR1 is MDHEN and CDR2 is SYDVKM in the germline V gene. The V end was cut by 6 bases, the J end by 5 bases, with 17 bases between. The variable domain in full, completed from reference TRBV28 and TRBJ2-1, reads DVKVTQSSRYLVKRTGEKVFLECVQDMDHENMFWYRQDPGLGLRLIYFSYDVKMKEKGDIPEGYSVSREKKERFSLILESASTNQTSMYLCASSPLERTNNEQFFGPGTRLTVL.

The chain employs TRBV6-5 and TRBJ1-5; TRBD1 aligns across 8 bases. The ends lost 6 bases at V and 3 bases at J; junction bases unmatched: 4. CDR3 length: 14 amino acids. CDR1 is MNHEY and CDR2 is SVGAGI in the germline V gene. CDR3 amino acids: CASSPTGVNQPQHF. The CDR3 region has the DNA TGTGCCAGCAGCCCGACAGGGGTCAATCAGCCCCAGCATTTT.

V and J are TRBV7-9 and TRBJ1-5; 10 bases map to TRBD1. Germline CDR1 and CDR2: SEHNR and FQNEAQ (reference sequence). After removal of 1 base from V and 0 bases from J, the junction contained 6 bases not matched to a gene. The CDR3 sequence is 18 residues long. CDR3: CASSLVGTGVFSNQPQHF. The CDR3 DNA reads as TGTGCCAGCAGCTTAGTAGGGACAGGGGTTTTTAGCAATCAGCCCCAGCATTTT.

This rearrangement joins TRBV7-2 to TRBJ2-7; 8 positions agree with TRBD2. Looked up from germline, CDR1 is SGHTA and CDR2 is FQGNSA. With V trimmed by 5 bases and J by 1 base, 4 bases remained unmatched. The CDR3 is 14 residues long. CDR3 coding DNA: TGTGCCAGCAGCCTGGCGGGGGGTTCCTACGAGCAGTACTTC. Its translation: CASSLAGGSYEQYF.

J is TRBJ2-1 and V is TRBV7-9, with D unresolved. CDR1 SEHNR and CDR2 FQNEAQ come from the germline V gene (reference sequence). This CDR3 contains 13 residues. The V and J ends lost 5 bases and 12 bases respectively, with 17 bases between them. This CDR3 is CASSAAATLRQFF. DNA for the CDR3: TGTGCCAGCAGCGCCGCGGCGACCCTCAGGCAGTTCTTC.

This chain links TRBV4-1 with TRBJ2-7, with D perhaps TRBD2 (6 bases). The CDR3 has 14 amino acids. V was cut by 3 bases and J by 4 bases, with 13 bases left in between. The germline gives CDR1 MGHRA, CDR2 YSYEKL. DNA of the CDR3: TGCGCCAGCAGCCACCGCGGGATAGGTTACGAGCAGTACTTC. It codes for CASSHRGIGYEQYF.